This TCR beta chain came from a study of regulatory T cells in long-lasting Graves disease. Study-wide context: Over 5 years on antithyroid drugs plus positive TSH receptor antibodies marked Graves' disease as persistent. General study points: More public clonotypes were shared by persistent patients (2,741) than by new patients (approximately 1,000). Because few samples were included, accuracy may have been lower.

Libraries of TCR beta came from iRepertoire HTBI primers plus Arm-PCR of CDR3 regions. One entry per CDR3 protein results from TCRdb running MiXCR on the multiplex PCR reads. Of about 660,000 distinct CDR3 sequences detected, 25% to 35% appear once; the ten largest clones hold 40% to 55%. As concerns this clonotype: Its antigen is undetermined.

The CDR3 runs 15 residues. The germline V gene has CDR1 SGHRS and CDR2 YFSETQ. V was pared by 3 bases and J by 2 bases, with 8 bases of the junction left unmatched. Indicated time point: persistent/refractory GD, antithyroid drugs over 5 years with positive TRAb. Extracted PBMC RNA gave rise to the TCR library. As a group, patients came from one endocrinology department in Xi'an, China. The TCR sequence derives from a female donor with Graves disease. The material was peripheral blood mononuclear cells (PBMCs), obtained when the disease was refractory, from a patient treated with antithyroid drugs. The chain links TRBV5-1 to TRBJ2-7, with 7 nucleotides matching TRBD1. CDR3 nucleotides: TGCGCCAGCAGCTCGGGACAGACCCTCACCTACGAGCAGTACTTC. Translating gives CASSSGQTLTYEQYF.